This T cell receptor (beta chain) was sequenced for a study of beta chain features in type 1 diabetes. In the study overall: All samples yielded around 99 million examined sorted cells.

Once sorted, every population was more than 95% pure. Overall study findings and caveats: In all four CD4+ subsets, TCRB CDR3 length was significantly, moderately reduced in type 1 diabetes. HLA effects on TCRB rearrangement stayed unresolved here.

The germline V gene encodes CDR1 MNHEY and CDR2 SMNVEV (reference sequence). With V trimmed by 6 bases and J by 10 bases, 12 bases remained unmatched. The CDR3 spans 15 residues. Concerning this clone: The antigen is unknown.

Expressed TCRB transcripts were sequenced, since all the RNA that had been isolated was reverse transcribed. Produced via immunoSEQ multiplex PCR; TCRdb's table is partial and in-frame only. The sample includes hundreds of thousands of clones, around 13% of them seen just once. The TCR comes from a woman in her late teens or twenties with type 1 diabetes. V usage is TRBV27 and J usage is TRBJ2-3; the match to TRBD2 covers 11 bases. Sequenced sample: naive CD4+ T cells from blood. CDR3 residues: CASSLAGGTLGAQYF. The CDR3 nucleotides are TGTGCCAGCAGCTTAGCGGGGGGGACCCTCGGGGCGCAGTATTTT.